The 11 T cell receptor beta chains in this list originate from one sample, sequenced in a study of blood T cells in healthy people across ages (dated by TCRdb to between 2015 and 2017). The library was produced with 5' RACE. The listed sequencing device is Illumina HiSeq 2500. A second 7 to 11 cycle PCR used a sample-barcoded 5' primer and a J-beta primer mix. The raw public reads went through TCRdb reprocessing: fastp at Q25, MiXCR clone calling, in-frame beta chains kept. Rows with a matching CDR3 protein are joined into one entry that keeps the most common DNA and genes. Present in this sample are 1,300,000 or so distinct CDR3 sequences, roughly 64% of which were seen just once. The ten largest clones represent over 5% of the sample. Input material: blood. Source of these receptors: a man younger than 35 in good health.

This sequence joins TRBV6-5 and TRBJ1-4; possibly TRBD1 for D (5 bases). The CDR3 totals 16 residues. The germline gives CDR1 MNHEY, CDR2 SVGAGI. V dropped 10 bases and J dropped 0 bases, with 18 bases sitting between them. As DNA, the CDR3 is TGTGCCACCGGTCCGGGGCCCTTTGCAACTAATGAAAAACTGTTTTTT. It yields the protein CATGPGPFATNEKLFF.

J is TRBJ1-4 and V is TRBV2, with TRBD1 as a possible D gene (6 bases). The CDR3 runs to 15 residues. V was trimmed by 2 bases and J by 5 bases, leaving 12 bases between them. Germline lookup yields CDR1 SNHLY and CDR2 FYNNEI. CDR3 amino acids: CASSEYWDTNEKLFF. The CDR3 region has the DNA TGTGCCAGCAGTGAATATTGGGACACAAATGAAAAACTGTTTTTT. The full variable domain, with the rest looked up from reference TRBV2 and TRBJ1-4, is EPEVTQTPSHQVTQMGQEVILRCVPISNHLYFYWYRQILGQKVEFLVSFYNNEISEKSEIFDDQFSVERPDGSNFTLKIRSTKLEDSAMYFCASSEYWDTNEKLFFGSGTQLSVL.

As to this clonotype: Given a much more abundant clone one base away, this may be a read error. The chain recombines TRBV6-2 or TRBV6-3 with TRBJ2-5, with D uncertain. The CDR3 totals 12 residues. The germline gives CDR1 MNHEY, CDR2 SVGEGT. Trimming removed 0 bases from V and 4 bases from J, with 3 bases in between. The CDR3 sequence: CASSYSIETQYF. The CDR3 DNA is TGTGCCAGCAGTTACTCGATAGAGACCCAGTACTTC.

There are a few counts of this clonotype. The chain is built from TRBV2 and TRBJ2-7; D is unresolved. Germline CDR1 is SNHLY and CDR2 is FYNNEI. Trimming left V 6 bases short and J 3 bases short, with 9 bases between. This CDR3 is built from 12 residues. The DNA of the CDR3 is TGTGCCAGCAGGGTTAACAGCTACGAGCAGTACTTC. It encodes CASRVNSYEQYF.

V is TRBV12-3 or TRBV12-4 and J is TRBJ1-5; D is uncertain. The CDR3 is 16 amino acids. V lost 8 bases and J 5 bases, leaving 22 bases between the germline ends. CDR3 nucleotides: TGTGCCAGCTCTAATTCCGATTTAGGGTCTGATCAGCCCCAGCATTTT. Translated: CASSNSDLGSDQPQHF.

V usage is TRBV7-9 and J usage is TRBJ1-1; D not certain. CDR1 is SEHNR and CDR2 is FQNEAQ in the germline V gene (reference sequence). The CDR3 is 13 amino acids. V lost 4 bases and J 4 bases, leaving 10 bases between the germline ends. This chain's CDR3 is CASSSLLTTEAFF. The CDR3 coding sequence is TGTGCCAGCAGCTCGTTACTGACCACTGAAGCTTTCTTT.

The rearrangement links TRBV12-3 or TRBV12-4 to TRBJ2-3; D unresolved. The V and J ends lost 6 bases and 0 bases respectively, with 4 bases between them. CDR3 length equals 12 residues. The CDR3 is CASRPSTDTQYF. The CDR3 coding sequence is TGTGCCAGCAGGCCAAGCACAGATACGCAGTATTTT.

The chain recombines TRBV21-1 with TRBJ2-2. TRBV21-1 is tagged as a pseudogene. The CDR3 length is 10 residues. The CDR3 region is CAIPTGELFF. CDR3 sequence (DNA): TGTGCCATCCCCACCGGGGAGCTGTTTTTT.

This clonotype turned up a few times. The rearrangement links TRBV5-5 to TRBJ2-7, with TRBD2 as a possible D gene (5 bases). This CDR3 has 14 residues. With 4 bases removed from V and 0 bases from J, the gap between germline ends came to 11 bases. Per the germline V gene, CDR1 is SGHKS and CDR2 is YYEKEE (reference sequence). The CDR3 sequence is CASSAPDSSYEQYF. In DNA, the CDR3 is TGTGCCAGCAGCGCCCCGGACTCCTCCTACGAGCAGTACTTC.

The gene calls are TRBV29-1 and TRBJ2-4; D may correspond to TRBD1 or TRBD2 (6 bases each). Gene TRBJ2-7 matches the end of the DNA better, so the J call may be wrong. Germline CDR1 reads SQVTM; CDR2 reads ANQGSEA. This CDR3 spans 13 amino acids. CDR3 in DNA: TGCAGCGTAGGGGGGCTGTTCGGCTACGAGCAGTACTTC. Encoded protein: CSVGGLFGYEQYF.

This clonotype was found once. V gene TRBV29-1 combines with J gene TRBJ2-1; 7 bases line up with TRBD1. The CDR3 is 15 amino acids. Germline values: CDR1 SQVTM, CDR2 ANQGSEA. V lost 2 bases, J lost 14 bases, and 18 bases stayed unmatched. Here the CDR3 reads CSVESPRQGQRREFF. In DNA form, the CDR3 reads TGCAGCGTTGAATCCCCTCGCCAGGGACAGCGAAGGGAGTTCTTC.